The 3 T cell receptor beta chains presented below share a single source sample, sequenced in a study of OX40 agonist ivuxolimab in advanced cancers. The protocol was immunoSEQ multiplex PCR, while the TCRdb copy is restricted to in-frame clones and leaves out a portion. The repertoire holds about 77,000 clones, with over 85% as singletons. The input for sequencing was CD4+ or CD8+ T cells sorted from blood, taken in a trial of the OX40 agonist ivuxolimab. All receptors derive from an adult with an advanced solid tumor such as melanoma, head and neck, liver or kidney cancer.

The CDR3 DNA reads TGTGCCAGCAGCACGGGGACAGGGGGTGATACTGAAGCTTTCTTT. It codes for CASSTGTGGDTEAFF. The chain couples TRBV11-3 to TRBJ1-1; 11 nucleotides agree with TRBD1. CDR3 length: 15 amino acids. Germline V gives CDR1 SGHNT, CDR2 YENEEA. V gave up 5 bases and J gave up 5 bases; unmatched junction bases: 7.

The genes are TRBV28 and TRBJ1-5; no clear D gene. Trimming cost V 1 base and J 2 bases, with 9 bases left between them. The CDR3 consists of 15 residues. Germline assignment: CDR1 MDHEN and CDR2 SYDVKM. The CDR3 sequence: CASSLSGPRNQPQHF. The CDR3 DNA follows: TGTGCCAGCAGTTTATCAGGCCCTCGCAATCAGCCCCAGCATTTT.

The chain recombines TRBV29-1 with TRBJ1-3, with a weak D call TRBD1 (6 bases). Trimming stripped 8 bases from V and 4 bases from J, with 21 bases between. Per germline, CDR1 SQVTM and CDR2 ANQGSEA. This CDR3 contains 15 residues. The CDR3 loop reads CSFCRGGIAGNTIYF. The CDR3 bases are TGCAGCTTTTGCAGGGGTGGGATCGCCGGAAACACCATATATTTT.